This TCR beta chain emerged from a study of blood T cells in healthy people across ages. Then a second PCR, running about 6 to 12 cycles, was carried out with a sample-barcoded 5' primer and a J-beta primer mix. TCRdb ran MiXCR on the 5' RACE reads and lists one entry per CDR3 protein. The table includes around 580,000 distinct CDR3 sequences, more than 45% detected once. This clonotype was recorded a few times. This CDR3 region has 15 residues. Germline V CDR1 and CDR2: SGHTA, FQGNSA. J was trimmed by 5 bases and V by 4 bases; bases with no gene match: 5. The sequenced sample was blood. The sequence came from a man aged 80 or over in good health. The chain has TRBV7-2 and TRBJ2-1; 10 nucleotides agree with TRBD2. Written as DNA, the CDR3 is TGTGCCAGCAGCTCCGTAGCGGGGGGCAACAATGAGCAGTTCTTC. This gives the protein CASSSVAGGNNEQFF.